The source of this T cell receptor (beta chain) is a study of cytomegalovirus exposure and HLA in healthy donors. In the PCR, 60 Vbeta and 13 Jbeta primers were used. Sequenced by immunoSEQ multiplex PCR; TCRdb stores in-frame clones only, minus some. The top ten hold over 1.5% of the sample, which has 150,000 to 200,000 clones, approximately 83% seen once. Germline CDR1 SEHNR, CDR2 FQNEAQ (reference sequence). This CDR3 is built from 13 residues. Trimming removed 5 bases at V and 3 bases at J, with 10 bases between. Findings and caveats of the study: The classifier reportedly diagnosed cytomegalovirus status with high sensitivity and specificity. It is likely that the observed cluster of highly shared sequence variants was a sequencing artifact.

Turning to this clone: The antigen is not known.

The sequenced sample consisted of PBMCs. The chain has TRBV7-9 and TRBJ1-1, with TRBD1 as a possible D gene (6 bases). This TCR was recovered from a woman aged 18 to 35 in good health and CMV-seronegative. CDR3 sequence (DNA): TGTGCCAGCAGCCAGGGGATATACACTGAAGCTTTCTTT. Encoded protein: CASSQGIYTEAFF. Complete variable domain (other parts from reference TRBV7-9 and TRBJ1-1): DTGVSQNPRHKITKRGQNVTFRCDPISEHNRLYWYRQTLGQGPEFLTYFQNEAQLEKSRLLSDRFSAERPKGSFSTLEIQRTEQGDSAMYLCASSQGIYTEAFFGQGTRLTVV.